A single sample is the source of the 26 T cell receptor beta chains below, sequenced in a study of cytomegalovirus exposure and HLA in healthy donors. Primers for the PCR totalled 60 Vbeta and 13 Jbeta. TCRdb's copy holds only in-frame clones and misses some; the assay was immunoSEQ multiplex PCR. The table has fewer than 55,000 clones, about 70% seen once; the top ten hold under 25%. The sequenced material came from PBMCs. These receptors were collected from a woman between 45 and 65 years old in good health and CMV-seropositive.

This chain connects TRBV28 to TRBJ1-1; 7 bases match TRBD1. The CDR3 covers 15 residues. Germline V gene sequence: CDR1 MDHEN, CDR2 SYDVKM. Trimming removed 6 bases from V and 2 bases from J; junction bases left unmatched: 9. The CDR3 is CASRIIQGSNTEAFF. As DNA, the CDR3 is TGTGCCAGCAGGATCATACAGGGGTCTAACACTGAAGCTTTCTTT. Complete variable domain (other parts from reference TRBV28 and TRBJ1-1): DVKVTQSSRYLVKRTGEKVFLECVQDMDHENMFWYRQDPGLGLRLIYFSYDVKMKEKGDIPEGYSVSREKKERFSLILESASTNQTSMYLCASRIIQGSNTEAFFGQGTRLTVV.

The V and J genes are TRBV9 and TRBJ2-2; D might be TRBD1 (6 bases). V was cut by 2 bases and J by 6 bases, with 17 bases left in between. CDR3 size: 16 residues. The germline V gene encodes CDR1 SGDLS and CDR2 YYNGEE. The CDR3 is CASSVGDTGRSGELFF. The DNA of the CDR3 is TGTGCCAGCAGCGTGGGGGACACAGGGAGATCCGGGGAGCTGTTTTTT.

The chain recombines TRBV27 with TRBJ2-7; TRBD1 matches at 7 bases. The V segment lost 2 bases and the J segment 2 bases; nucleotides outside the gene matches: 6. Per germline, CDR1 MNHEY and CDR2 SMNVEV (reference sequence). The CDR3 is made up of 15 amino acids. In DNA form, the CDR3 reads TGTGCCAGCAGTTTAGGGTCCGGGACAGCCTACGAGCAGTACTTC. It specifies CASSLGSGTAYEQYF.

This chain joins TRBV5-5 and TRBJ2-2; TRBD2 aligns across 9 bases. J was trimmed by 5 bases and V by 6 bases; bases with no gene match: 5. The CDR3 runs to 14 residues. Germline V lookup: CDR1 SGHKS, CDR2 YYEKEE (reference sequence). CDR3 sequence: CASNRLADTGELFF. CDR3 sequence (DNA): TGTGCCAGCAATCGACTAGCGGATACCGGGGAGCTGTTTTTT.

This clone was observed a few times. Here the CDR3 reads CASGTLHGGTEAFF. CDR3 nucleotide sequence: TGTGCCAGCGGAACTTTACACGGAGGCACTGAAGCTTTCTTT. The chain recombines TRBV6-5 with TRBJ1-1; D is uncertain. Germline lookup yields CDR1 MNHEY and CDR2 SVGAGI. The CDR3 totals 14 residues. Deletions cut 8 bases from V and 4 bases from J, with 17 bases between.

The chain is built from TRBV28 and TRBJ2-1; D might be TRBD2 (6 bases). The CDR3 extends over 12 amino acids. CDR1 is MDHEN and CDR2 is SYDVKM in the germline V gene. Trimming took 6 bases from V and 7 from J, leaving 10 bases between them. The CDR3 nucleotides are TGTGCCAGCAGCTCGACTAGTAATGAGCAGTTCTTC. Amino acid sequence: CASSSTSNEQFF.

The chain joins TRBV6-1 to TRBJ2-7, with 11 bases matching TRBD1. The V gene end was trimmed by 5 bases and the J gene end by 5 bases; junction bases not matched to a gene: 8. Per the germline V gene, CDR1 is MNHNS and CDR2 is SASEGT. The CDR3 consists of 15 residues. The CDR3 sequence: CASSRRGQGVHEQYF. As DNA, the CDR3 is TGTGCCAGCAGTCGACGGGGACAGGGGGTCCACGAGCAGTACTTC.

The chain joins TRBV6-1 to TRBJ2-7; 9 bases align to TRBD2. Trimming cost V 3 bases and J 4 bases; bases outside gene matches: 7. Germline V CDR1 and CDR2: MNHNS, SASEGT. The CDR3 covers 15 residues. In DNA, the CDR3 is TGTGCCAGCAGTGATGCGGGAGGGTCTGGGTACGAGCAGTACTTC. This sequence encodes CASSDAGGSGYEQYF.

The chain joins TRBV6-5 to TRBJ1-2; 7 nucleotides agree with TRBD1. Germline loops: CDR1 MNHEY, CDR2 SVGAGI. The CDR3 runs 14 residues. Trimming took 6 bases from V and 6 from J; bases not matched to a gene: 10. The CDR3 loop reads CASRRTGLLDGYTF. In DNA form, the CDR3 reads TGTGCCAGCAGGAGGACAGGACTCCTGGATGGCTACACCTTC.

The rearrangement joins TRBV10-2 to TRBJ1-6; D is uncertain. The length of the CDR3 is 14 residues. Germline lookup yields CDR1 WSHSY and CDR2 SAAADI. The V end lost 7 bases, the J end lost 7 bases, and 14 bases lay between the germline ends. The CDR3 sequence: CASTREGGNSPLHF. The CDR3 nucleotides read TGCGCCAGCACTCGAGAGGGTGGGAATTCACCCCTCCACTTT.

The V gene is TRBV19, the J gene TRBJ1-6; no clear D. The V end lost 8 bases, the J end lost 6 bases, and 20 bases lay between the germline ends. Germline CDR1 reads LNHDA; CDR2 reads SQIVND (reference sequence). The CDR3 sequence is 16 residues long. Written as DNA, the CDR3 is TGTGCCAGTCCCCTTGCGGGCAAAATAGCTAATTCACCCCTCCACTTT. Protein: CASPLAGKIANSPLHF.

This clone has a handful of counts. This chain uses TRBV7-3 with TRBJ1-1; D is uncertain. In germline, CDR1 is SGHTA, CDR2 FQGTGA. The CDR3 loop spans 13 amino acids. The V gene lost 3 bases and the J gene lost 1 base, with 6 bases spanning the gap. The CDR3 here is CASSLQENTEAFF. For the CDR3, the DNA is TGTGCCAGCAGCTTGCAGGAGAACACTGAAGCTTTCTTT.

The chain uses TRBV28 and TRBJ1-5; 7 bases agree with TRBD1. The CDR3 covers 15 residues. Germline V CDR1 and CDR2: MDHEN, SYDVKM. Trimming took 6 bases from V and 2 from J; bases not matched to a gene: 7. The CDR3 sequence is CASSLPQGGNQPQHF. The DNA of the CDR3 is TGTGCCAGCAGCCTACCCCAGGGGGGCAATCAGCCCCAGCATTTT.

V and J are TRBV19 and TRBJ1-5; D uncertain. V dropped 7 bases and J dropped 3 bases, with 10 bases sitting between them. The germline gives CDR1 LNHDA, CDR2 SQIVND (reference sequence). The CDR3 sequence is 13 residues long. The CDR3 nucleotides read TGTGCCAGTACGACATTTGACAATCAGCCCCAGCATTTT. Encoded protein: CASTTFDNQPQHF.

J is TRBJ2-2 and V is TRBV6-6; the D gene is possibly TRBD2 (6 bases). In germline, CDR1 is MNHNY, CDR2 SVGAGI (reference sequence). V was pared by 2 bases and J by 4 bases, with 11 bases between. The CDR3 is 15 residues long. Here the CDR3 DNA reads TGTGCCAGCAGTTACGGGCGGGGAATCACCGGGGAGCTGTTTTTT. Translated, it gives CASSYGRGITGELFF.

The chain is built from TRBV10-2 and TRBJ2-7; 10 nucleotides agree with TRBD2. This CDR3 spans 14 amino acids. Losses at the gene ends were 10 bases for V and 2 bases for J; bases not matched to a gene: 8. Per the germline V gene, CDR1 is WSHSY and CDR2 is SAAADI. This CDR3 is CATSTGTSAYEQYF. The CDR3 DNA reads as TGCGCCACCTCGACCGGGACTAGCGCCTACGAGCAGTACTTC.

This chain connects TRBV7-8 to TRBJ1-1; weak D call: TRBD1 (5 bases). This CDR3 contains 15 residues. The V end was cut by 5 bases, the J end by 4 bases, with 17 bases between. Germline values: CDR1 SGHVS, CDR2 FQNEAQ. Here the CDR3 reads CASSKRTTPGTEAFF. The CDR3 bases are TGTGCCAGCAGCAAGAGGACAACTCCGGGCACTGAAGCTTTCTTT. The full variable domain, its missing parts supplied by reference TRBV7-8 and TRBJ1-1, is GAGVSQSPRYKVAKRGQDVALRCDPISGHVSLFWYQQALGQGPEFLTYFQNEAQLDKSGLPSDRFFAERPEGSVSTLKIQRTQQEDSAVYLCASSKRTTPGTEAFFGQGTRLTVV.

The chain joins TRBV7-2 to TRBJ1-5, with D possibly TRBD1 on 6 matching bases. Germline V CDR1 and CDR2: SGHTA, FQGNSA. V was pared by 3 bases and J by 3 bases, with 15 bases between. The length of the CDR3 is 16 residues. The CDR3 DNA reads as TGTGCCAGCAGCTTGGACGCAACAGGGTCCAATCAGCCCCAGCATTTT. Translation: CASSLDATGSNQPQHF.

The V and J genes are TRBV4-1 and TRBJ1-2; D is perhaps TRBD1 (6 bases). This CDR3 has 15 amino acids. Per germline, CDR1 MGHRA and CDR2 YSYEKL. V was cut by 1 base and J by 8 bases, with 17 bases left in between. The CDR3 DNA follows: TGCGCCAGCAGCCAAGTCCTCTCAGGGGAATGGGGCTACACCTTC. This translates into CASSQVLSGEWGYTF.

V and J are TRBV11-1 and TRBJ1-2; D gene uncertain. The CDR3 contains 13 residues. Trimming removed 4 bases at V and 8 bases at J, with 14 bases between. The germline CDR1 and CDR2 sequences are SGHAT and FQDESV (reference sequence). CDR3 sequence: CASSSVMGGGYTF. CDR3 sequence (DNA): TGTGCCAGCAGCTCCGTTATGGGAGGAGGCTACACCTTC.

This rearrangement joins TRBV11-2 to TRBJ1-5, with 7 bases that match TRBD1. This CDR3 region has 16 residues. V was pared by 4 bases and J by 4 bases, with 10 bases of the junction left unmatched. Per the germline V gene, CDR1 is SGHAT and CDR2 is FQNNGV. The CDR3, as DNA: TGTGCCAGCAGCTCGTTACACAGGGGAAAGAATCAGCCCCAGCATTTT. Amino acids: CASSSLHRGKNQPQHF. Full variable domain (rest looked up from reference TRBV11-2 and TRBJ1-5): EAGVAQSPRYKIIEKRQSVAFWCNPISGHATLYWYQQILGQGPKLLIQFQNNGVVDDSQLPKDRFSAERLKGVDSTLKIQPAKLEDSAVYLCASSSLHRGKNQPQHFGDGTRLSIL.

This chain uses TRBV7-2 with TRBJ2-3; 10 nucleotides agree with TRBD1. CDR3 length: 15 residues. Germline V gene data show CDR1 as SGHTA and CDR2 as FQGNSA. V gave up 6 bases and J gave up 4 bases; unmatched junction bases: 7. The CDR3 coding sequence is TGTGCCAGCAGAAAGGACAGGGGGATGTCAGATACGCAGTATTTT. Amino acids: CASRKDRGMSDTQYF. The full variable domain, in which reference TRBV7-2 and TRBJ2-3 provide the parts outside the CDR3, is GAGVSQSPSNKVTEKGKDVELRCDPISGHTALYWYRQSLGQGLEFLIYFQGNSAPDKSGLPSDRFSAERTGGSVSTLTIQRTQQEDSAVYLCASRKDRGMSDTQYFGPGTRLTVL.

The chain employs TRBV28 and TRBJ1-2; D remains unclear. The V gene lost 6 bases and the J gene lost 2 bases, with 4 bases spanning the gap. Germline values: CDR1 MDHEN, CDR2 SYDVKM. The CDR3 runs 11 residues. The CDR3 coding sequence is TGTGCCAGCAGCCAGAACTATGGCTACACCTTC. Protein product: CASSQNYGYTF.

CDR3 DNA sequence: TGCGCCAGCAGCTCGTATAGCGGCTCCTCCTACGAGCAGTACTTC. As protein: CASSSYSGSSYEQYF. This rearrangement joins TRBV5-1 to TRBJ2-7, with a weak D call TRBD2 (6 bases). Germline V CDR1 and CDR2: SGHRS, YFSETQ. The CDR3 has 15 amino acids. The germline V and J ends were trimmed by 3 bases and 0 bases, with 13 bases remaining between them.

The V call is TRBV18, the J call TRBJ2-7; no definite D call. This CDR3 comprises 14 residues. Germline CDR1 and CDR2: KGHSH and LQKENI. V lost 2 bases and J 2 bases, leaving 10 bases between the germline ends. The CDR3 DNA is TGTGCCAGCTCACCAACCAGGAACCCCTACGAGCAGTACTTC. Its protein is CASSPTRNPYEQYF.

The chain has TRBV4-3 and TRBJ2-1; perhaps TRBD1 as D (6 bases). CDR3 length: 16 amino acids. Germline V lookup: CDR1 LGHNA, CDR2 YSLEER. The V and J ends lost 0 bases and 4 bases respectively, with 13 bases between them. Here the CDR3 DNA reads TGCGCCAGCAGCCAAGAGGATGGGGGCCTTTACAATGAGCAGTTCTTC. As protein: CASSQEDGGLYNEQFF.